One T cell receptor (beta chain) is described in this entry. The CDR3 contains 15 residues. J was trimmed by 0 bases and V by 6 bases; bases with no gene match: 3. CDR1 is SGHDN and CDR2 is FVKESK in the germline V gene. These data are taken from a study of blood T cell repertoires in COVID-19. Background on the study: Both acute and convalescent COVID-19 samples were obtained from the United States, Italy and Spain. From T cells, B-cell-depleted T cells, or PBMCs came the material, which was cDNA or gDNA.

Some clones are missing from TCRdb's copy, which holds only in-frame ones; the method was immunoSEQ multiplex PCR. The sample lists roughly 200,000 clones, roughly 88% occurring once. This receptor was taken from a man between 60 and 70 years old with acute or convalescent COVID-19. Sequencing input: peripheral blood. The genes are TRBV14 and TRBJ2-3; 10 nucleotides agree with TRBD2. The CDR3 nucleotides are TGTGCCAGCAGTTCTAGCGGGGGAAGCACAGATACGCAGTATTTT. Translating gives CASSSSGGSTDTQYF. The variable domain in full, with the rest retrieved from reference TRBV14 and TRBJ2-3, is EAGVTQFPSHSVIEKGQTVTLRCDPISGHDNLYWYRRVMGKEIKFLLHFVKESKQDESGMPNNRFLAERTGGTYSTLKVQPAELEDSGVYFCASSSSGGSTDTQYFGPGTRLTVL.